This T cell receptor beta chain was obtained from a study of radiation and T cells in renal cell carcinoma. Overall study context: Nephrectomy followed 15 Gy stereotactic body radiation by 4 weeks.

Study outcomes and limitations: In blood, top tumor clones expanded by 2 weeks, shrinking by 4.

This clone was seen a single time. Its cognate antigen is unknown. V shed 5 bases and J shed 8 bases, with 12 bases lying between them. Germline assignment: CDR1 MDHEN and CDR2 SYDVKM. This CDR3 region has 12 residues. The time point denotes: blood 2 weeks post-SBRT. Treatment given: 15 Gy SBRT to primary tumor, nephrectomy 4 weeks later. TCRdb's copy holds only in-frame clones and misses some; the assay was immunoSEQ multiplex PCR. There are 150,000 to 180,000 clones in the sample; over 80% occur only once, and 10% to 15% lies in the top ten. This clonotype was sampled from a woman aged 50 to 60 with renal cell carcinoma. The sample in question was blood, obtained from a patient whose treatment included radiotherapy and nephrectomy. This rearrangement joins TRBV28 to TRBJ1-2; D is ambiguous. As DNA, the CDR3 is TGTGCCAGCAGTGTCCAGGTGGGAGGCTACACCTTC. Its protein product is CASSVQVGGYTF.